These T cell receptor beta chains were read from a single sample in a study of low-dose radiotherapy and immunotherapy resistance in tumors. TCRdb re-called the reads through MiXCR, storing one row per CDR3 protein. The sample contains 60,000 to 75,000 distinct CDR3 sequences, around 27% of which appear only once. The sequencing here drew on PBMCs, taken before treatment. The receptor source for this set is a male donor with rectosigmoid adenocarcinoma. CDR3s include the opening cysteine and the closing phenylalanine or tryptophan. D genes are given only for firm matches. Part of the rows lack a size; the others show once, few, many or a class for expanded clones.

>TRBD2|TRBV5-1|TRBJ2-5|many
TGCGCCAGCAGCTCTTATAGCGGGATCCAAGAGACCCAGTACTTC
CASSSYSGIQETQYF
>-|TRBV28|TRBJ2-1|-
TGTGCCAGCAGTTTGGTCTCAGGGGTACTGGGCAATGAGCAGTTCTTC
CASSLVSGVLGNEQFF
>TRBD2|TRBV18|TRBJ2-5|medium-sized
TGTGCCAGCTCATCAGGACTAGCGCAAGAGACCCAGTACTTC
CASSSGLAQETQYF
>-|TRBV4-2|TRBJ1-2|-
TGTGCCAGCAGCCAAGGACAGGAACACAGGGTTGGCTATGGCTACACCTTC
CASSQGQEHRVGYGYTF
>-|TRBV6-1|TRBJ1-2|many
TGTGCCAGCAGTGAAGAGAGCAACTATGGCTACACCTTC
CASSEESNYGYTF
>TRBD1|TRBV19|TRBJ1-6|-
TGTGCCAGTAGTGGCGACAGGGGGCCTTCACCCCTCCACTTT
CASSGDRGPSPLHF
>TRBD1|TRBV12-3/TRBV12-4|TRBJ1-4|-
TGTGCCAGCAGTCTCAGGGGGCTGGGAGAAAAACTGTTTTTT
CASSLRGLGEKLFF
>-|TRBV28|TRBJ2-2|-
-
CASTWRTGELFFFFFF
>-|TRBV10-2|TRBJ2-1|many
TGCGCCAGCAGTCGCCTGCCGTTCGGGGGGCTCTACAATGAGCAGTTCTTC
CASSRLPFGGLYNEQFF
>TRBD1|TRBV7-9|TRBJ2-3|many
TGTGCCAGCAGCTTAGTTGGGACAGGCCCCACAGATACGCAGTATTTT
CASSLVGTGPTDTQYF
>TRBD1|TRBV19|TRBJ1-2|many
TGTGCCAGTACCTACGACAGGGGCGATGGCTACACCTTC
CASTYDRGDGYTF
>-|TRBV5-1|TRBJ2-7|many
TGTGCCAGCAGCCGCTGGGCAGTATCCTACGAGCAGTACTTC
CASSRWAVSYEQYF
>-|TRBV7-3|TRBJ2-7|once
TGTGCCAGCAGCTTCTCCGGGAGCGGCGAGCAGTACTTC
CASSFSGSGEQYF
>-|TRBV4-3|TRBJ2-3|many
TGCGCCAGCAGCCTATCATTTACGAGCACAGATACGCAGTATTTT
CASSLSFTSTDTQYF
>TRBD2|TRBV6-5|TRBJ2-3|-
TGTGCCAGCAGTGGCGGGAGGGCAACAGATACGCAGTATTTT
CASSGGRATDTQYF
>-|TRBV4-2|TRBJ2-1|many
TGTGCCAGCATAAAGGGGAATGAGCAGTTCTTC
CASIKGNEQFF
>-|TRBV7-6|TRBJ2-7|many
TGTGCCAGCAGCTATCCCAGGGGGGCCGAGCAGTACTTC
CASSYPRGAEQYF
>TRBD1|TRBV7-2|TRBJ2-1|many
TGTGCCAGCAGCTTGGGACAGGGGCTTTACAATGAGCAGTTCTTC
CASSLGQGLYNEQFF
>TRBD2|TRBV2|TRBJ2-5|many
TGTGCCAGCAGTGAACGACTAGCGGCAAGACAGACCCAGTACTTC
CASSERLAARQTQYF
>-|TRBV20-1|TRBJ1-2|many
TGCAGTGCTAGAGATCCTGGTACGGTCTATGGCTACACCTTC
CSARDPGTVYGYTF
>-|TRBV6-2/TRBV6-3|TRBJ1-5|many
TGTGCCAGCAGTCTCAGGGCCCGCCTCTCCAATCAGCCCCAGCATTTT
CASSLRARLSNQPQHF
>-|TRBV6-6|TRBJ1-5|many
TGTGCCAGCAGGTCCGGGCCAAGGGGATCGAGACAGCCCCAGCATTTT
CASRSGPRGSRQPQHF
>TRBD1|TRBV28|TRBJ1-2|few
TGTGCCAGCAGCCTATTACCGGGACAGGAGGATGGCGGCTACACCTTC
CASSLLPGQEDGGYTF
>-|TRBV28|TRBJ2-7|many
TGTGCCAGCAATCAGGAGGGTAACTACGAGCAGTACTTC
CASNQEGNYEQYF
>-|TRBV28|TRBJ1-2|-
TGTGCCAGCAGTCTGGTGATCAACTATGGCTACACCTTC
CASSLVINYGYTF
>TRBD2|TRBV7-8|TRBJ2-1|many
TGTGCCAGCAGCTTAGAATGGGCTAGCGGGGGCGCCTACAATGAGCAGTTCTTC
CASSLEWASGGAYNEQFF
>-|TRBV18|TRBJ1-1|many
TGTGCCAGCTCACCCCCCGAAAACACTGAAGCTTTCTTT
CASSPPENTEAFF
>-|TRBV5-4|TRBJ2-1|medium-sized
TGTGCCAGCAGCTCCGGGACTCAGAGATCCTACAATGAGCAGTTCTTC
CASSSGTQRSYNEQFF
>TRBD1|TRBV27|TRBJ1-2|many
TGTGCCAGCACCTCTAGACAGGGGGCGACTAACTATGGCTACACCTTC
CASTSRQGATNYGYTF
>TRBD2|TRBV7-6|TRBJ2-5|many
TGTGCCAGCAGCACGCGCAGCGGGACGGAGACCCAGTACTTC
CASSTRSGTETQYF
>TRBD1|TRBV27|TRBJ2-5|many
TGTGCCAGCAGTCCCGGGACAGGGTTTGAGACCCAGTACTTC
CASSPGTGFETQYF
>-|TRBV12-3/TRBV12-4|TRBJ2-5|many
TGTGCCAGCAGTGACGTGATCGGCGGTACCCAGTACTTC
CASSDVIGGTQYF
>TRBD2|TRBV2|TRBJ2-3|many
TGTGCCAGCAGTTTAGCGACTAGCGGGGAAAGCACAGATACGCAGTATTTT
CASSLATSGESTDTQYF
>TRBD1|TRBV7-8|TRBJ2-1|many
TGTGCCAGCAGCCAGACAGGGGTCAATGAGCAGTTCTTC
CASSQTGVNEQFF
>-|TRBV28|TRBJ2-1|-
TGTGCCAGCAATCTGCAGGGACCCTACAATGAGCAGTTCTTC
CASNLQGPYNEQFF
>-|TRBV10-2|TRBJ2-5|-
TGCGCCAGCAGTGACCCGGAGACCCAGTACTTC
CASSDPETQYF
>-|TRBV11-2|TRBJ2-3|-
TGTGCCAGCAGCTTCGGGGGTAGTTCAGATACGCAGTATTTT
CASSFGGSSDTQYF
>-|TRBV6-8|TRBJ2-3|-
TGTGCCAGCAGTGCAAGGGAGTCGGACACAGATGCGCAGTATTTT
CASSARESDTDAQYF
>-|TRBV12-3/TRBV12-4|TRBJ2-4|many
TGTGCCAGCAGTTCGTTAGTAAGGTCAAACATTCAGTACTTC
CASSSLVRSNIQYF
>-|TRBV4-1|TRBJ2-5|-
TGCGCCAGCAGCCGCGGACTCGGCGAAACCCAGTACTTC
CASSRGLGETQYF
>TRBD2|TRBV28|TRBJ2-1|many
TGTGCCAGCAGCTACACGCGGGAGGGCCTCGATGAGCAGTTCTTC
CASSYTREGLDEQFF
>TRBD2|TRBV10-3|TRBJ2-3|many
TGTGCCATCAGTAGCGGGAACGGGGGCACAGATACGCAGTATTTT
CAISSGNGGTDTQYF
>TRBD1|TRBV6-1|TRBJ1-5|many
TGTGCCACCGGACAGGGGGAGCATCAGCCCCAGCATTTT
CATGQGEHQPQHF
>TRBD1|TRBV13|TRBJ2-7|-
TGTGCCAGCAGCTTATGGGGACAGGGTGCCTACGAGCAGTACTTC
CASSLWGQGAYEQYF
>TRBD2|TRBV19|TRBJ2-5|many
TGTGCCAGAAAGCCCCCCAACCGGGAGGATTGGGGTTGGGAGACCCAGTACTTC
CARKPPNREDWGWETQYF
>-|TRBV29-1|TRBJ2-7|-
TGCAGCGTATTAACCTATGGTCTTACCGAGCAGTACTTC
CSVLTYGLTEQYF
>-|TRBV11-2|TRBJ2-2|many
TGTGCCAGCAGCCTACTAGCATCGAACACCGGGGAGCTGTTTTTT
CASSLLASNTGELFF
>TRBD2|TRBV5-6|TRBJ2-5|-
TGTGCCAGCAGCCCCCTCGGGGGGAGCTGGGAGACCCAGTACTTC
CASSPLGGSWETQYF
>TRBD2|TRBV5-4|TRBJ2-5|few
TGTGCCAGCAGCTTCGGGACTAGCGGGAGGCCCCCACTCCAAGAGACCCAGTACTTC
CASSFGTSGRPPLQETQYF
>-|TRBV18|TRBJ2-3|many
TGTGCCAGCTCAGACCGAACAGGCCCCACAGATACGCAGTATTTT
CASSDRTGPTDTQYF
>-|TRBV5-1|TRBJ1-2|many
TGCGCCAGCAGCTTAGGGGCAGGGACTTGGGGCTACACCTTC
CASSLGAGTWGYTF
>-|TRBV6-2/TRBV6-3|TRBJ1-2|few
TGTGCCAGCAGTTACTCGAATTCGTTGGGCTATGGCTACACCTTC
CASSYSNSLGYGYTF
>-|TRBV19|TRBJ1-5|many
TGTGCCAGTACCGGCCAGTTTAGCAATCAGCCCCAGCATTTT
CASTGQFSNQPQHF